This T cell receptor (beta chain) is from a study of CD4 T cells in relation to SARS-CoV-2 and coronaviruses. Study summary: Controls used an HIV-1 Nef peptide pool or no peptide.

Germline trimming cut 7 bases from V and 6 bases from J; bases unmatched to any gene: 5. Germline CDR1 is SEHNR and CDR2 is FQNEAQ (reference sequence). The CDR3 is 12 amino acids. CD4+ T cells from unexposed donors were obtained before the COVID-19 pandemic (2011-2018). CD4+ T cells were isolated from the cells after 10 days of culture. TCRdb's table, derived via immunoSEQ multiplex PCR, lists solely in-frame clones and lacks some. This table holds 31,000 or so clones, 72% found once. This clone has only a few counts. The antigen is not known. Sequences were obtained from CD4+ T cells from PBMCs, cultured in vitro. The clonotype was recovered from a human donor in good health. The chain is built from TRBV7-9 and TRBJ1-1, with TRBD1 identical over 7 bases. CDR3 nucleotides: TGTGCCAGCACTAGGGGGCCGGCTGAAGCTTTCTTT. This codes for CASTRGPAEAFF.